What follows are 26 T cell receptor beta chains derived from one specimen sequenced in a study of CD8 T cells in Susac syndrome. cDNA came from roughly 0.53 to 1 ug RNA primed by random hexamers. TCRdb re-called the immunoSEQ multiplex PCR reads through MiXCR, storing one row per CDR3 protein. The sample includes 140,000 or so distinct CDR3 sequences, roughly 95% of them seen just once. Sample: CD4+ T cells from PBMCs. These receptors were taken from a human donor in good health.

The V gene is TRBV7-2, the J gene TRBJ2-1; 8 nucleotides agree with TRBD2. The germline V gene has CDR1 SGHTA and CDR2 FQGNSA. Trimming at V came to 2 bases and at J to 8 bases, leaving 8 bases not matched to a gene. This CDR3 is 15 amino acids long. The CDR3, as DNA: TGTGCCAGCAGCTTAAGCGGGAGACGGGTTGATGAGCAGTTCTTC. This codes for CASSLSGRRVDEQFF.

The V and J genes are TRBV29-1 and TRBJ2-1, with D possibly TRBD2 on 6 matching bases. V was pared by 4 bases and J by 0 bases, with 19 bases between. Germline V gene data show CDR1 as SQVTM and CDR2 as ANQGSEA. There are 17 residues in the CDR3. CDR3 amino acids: CSVGKEGTPRSYNEQFF. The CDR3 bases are TGCAGCGTTGGGAAGGAAGGGACTCCACGCTCCTACAATGAGCAGTTCTTC.

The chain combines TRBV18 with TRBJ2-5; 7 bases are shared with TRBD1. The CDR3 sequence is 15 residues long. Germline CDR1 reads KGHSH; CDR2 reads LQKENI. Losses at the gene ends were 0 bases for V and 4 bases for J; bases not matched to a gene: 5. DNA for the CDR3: TGTGCCAGCTCACCACCGACAGGGATCACAGAGACCCAGTACTTC. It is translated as CASSPPTGITETQYF.

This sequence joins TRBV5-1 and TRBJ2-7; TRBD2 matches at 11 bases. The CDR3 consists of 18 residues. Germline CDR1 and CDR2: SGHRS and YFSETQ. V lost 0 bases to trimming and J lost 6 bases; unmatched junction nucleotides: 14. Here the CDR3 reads CASSLVAGGPMFLGEQYF. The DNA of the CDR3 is TGCGCCAGCAGCTTGGTAGCGGGAGGGCCAATGTTCTTGGGCGAGCAGTACTTC.

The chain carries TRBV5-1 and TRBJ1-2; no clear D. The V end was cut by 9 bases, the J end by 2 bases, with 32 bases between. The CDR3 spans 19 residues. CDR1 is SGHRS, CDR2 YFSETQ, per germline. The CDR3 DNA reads TGCGCCAACACACGATCTTGGGCTCCGGTTGCGGATGCGAACTATGGCTACACCTTC. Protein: CANTRSWAPVADANYGYTF.

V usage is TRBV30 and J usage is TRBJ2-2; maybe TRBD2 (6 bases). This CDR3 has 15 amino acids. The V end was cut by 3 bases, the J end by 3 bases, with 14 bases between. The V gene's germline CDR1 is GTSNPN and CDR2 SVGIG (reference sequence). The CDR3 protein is CAWRGISGYTGELFF. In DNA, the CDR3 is TGTGCCTGGAGGGGGATTAGCGGTTACACCGGGGAGCTGTTTTTT.

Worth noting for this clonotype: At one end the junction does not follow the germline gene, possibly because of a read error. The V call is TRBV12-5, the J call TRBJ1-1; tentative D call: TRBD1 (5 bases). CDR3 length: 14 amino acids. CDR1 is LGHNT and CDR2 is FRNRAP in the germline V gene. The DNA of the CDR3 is TGTGCTAGTGGATTGACGGCTCCAGGGACTGAAGTTTTCTTT. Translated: CASGLTAPGTEVFF.

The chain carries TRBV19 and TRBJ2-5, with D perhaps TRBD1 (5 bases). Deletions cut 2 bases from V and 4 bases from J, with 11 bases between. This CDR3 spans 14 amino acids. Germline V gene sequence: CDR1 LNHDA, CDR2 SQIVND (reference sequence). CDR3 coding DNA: TGTGCCAGTAGTATACGTTCAGGGTTAGAGACCCAGTACTTC. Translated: CASSIRSGLETQYF.

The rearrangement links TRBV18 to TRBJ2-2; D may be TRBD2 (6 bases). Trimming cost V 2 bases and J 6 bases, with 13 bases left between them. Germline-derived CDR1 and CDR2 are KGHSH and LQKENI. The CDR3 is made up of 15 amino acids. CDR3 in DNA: TGTGCCAGCTCACCAAGAACAGGAGGGGCCGGGGAGCTGTTTTTT. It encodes CASSPRTGGAGELFF.

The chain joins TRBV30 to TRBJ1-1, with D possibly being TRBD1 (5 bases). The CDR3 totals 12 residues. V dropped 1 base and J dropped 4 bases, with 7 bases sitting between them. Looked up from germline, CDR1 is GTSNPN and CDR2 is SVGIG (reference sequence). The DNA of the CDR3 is TGTGCCTGGAGTGACAGGATCACTGAAGCTTTCTTT. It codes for CAWSDRITEAFF.

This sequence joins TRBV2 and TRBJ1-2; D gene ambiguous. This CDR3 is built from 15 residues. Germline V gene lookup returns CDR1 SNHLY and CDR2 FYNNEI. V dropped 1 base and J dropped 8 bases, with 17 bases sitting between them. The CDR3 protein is CASSEDPTILWGYTF. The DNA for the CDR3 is TGTGCCAGCAGTGAAGACCCGACCATCTTATGGGGCTACACCTTC.

DNA for the CDR3: TGTGCCAGCTCATACTTTGGCGGGAACTACGAGCAGTACTTC. It yields the protein CASSYFGGNYEQYF. This rearrangement joins TRBV18 to TRBJ2-7; possible D gene TRBD2, 6 bases. V was trimmed by 5 bases and J by 3 bases, leaving 14 bases between them. The V gene's germline CDR1 is KGHSH and CDR2 LQKENI. CDR3 length: 14 residues.

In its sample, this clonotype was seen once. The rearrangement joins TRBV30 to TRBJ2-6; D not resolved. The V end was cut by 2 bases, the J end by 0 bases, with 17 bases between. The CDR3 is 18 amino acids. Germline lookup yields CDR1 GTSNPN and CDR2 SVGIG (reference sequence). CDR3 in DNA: TGTGCCTGGAGTTCCCATGCCCGCGGATCCTCTGGGGCCAACGTCCTGACTTTC. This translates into CAWSSHARGSSGANVLTF.

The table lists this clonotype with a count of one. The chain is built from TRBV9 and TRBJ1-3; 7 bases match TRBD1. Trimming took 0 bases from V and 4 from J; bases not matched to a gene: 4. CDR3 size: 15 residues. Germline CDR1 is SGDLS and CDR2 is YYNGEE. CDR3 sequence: CASSVALGQGNTIYF. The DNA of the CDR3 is TGTGCCAGCAGCGTAGCTTTGGGACAGGGAAACACCATATATTTT.

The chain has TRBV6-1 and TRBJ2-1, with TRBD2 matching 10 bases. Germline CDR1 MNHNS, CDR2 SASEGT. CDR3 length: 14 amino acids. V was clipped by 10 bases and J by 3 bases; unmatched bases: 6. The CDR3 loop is CAIRASGGYNEQFF. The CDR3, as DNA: TGTGCCATCCGAGCTAGCGGGGGCTACAATGAGCAGTTCTTC.

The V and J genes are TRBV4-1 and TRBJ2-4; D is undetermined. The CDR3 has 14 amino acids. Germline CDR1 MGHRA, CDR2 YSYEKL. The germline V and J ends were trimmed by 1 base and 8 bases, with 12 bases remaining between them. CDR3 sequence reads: CASSQVNGFDIQYF. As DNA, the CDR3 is TGCGCCAGCAGCCAAGTAAACGGATTCGACATTCAGTACTTC.

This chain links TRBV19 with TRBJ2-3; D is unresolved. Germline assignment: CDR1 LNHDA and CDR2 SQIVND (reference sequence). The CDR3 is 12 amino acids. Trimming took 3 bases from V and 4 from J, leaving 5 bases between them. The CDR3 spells CASSMFSDTQYF. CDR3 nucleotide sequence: TGTGCCAGTAGTATGTTCTCAGATACGCAGTATTTT. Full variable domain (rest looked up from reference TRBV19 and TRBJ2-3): DGGITQSPKYLFRKEGQNVTLSCEQNLNHDAMYWYRQDPGQGLRLIYYSQIVNDFQKGDIAEGYSVSREKKESFPLTVTSAQKNPTAFYLCASSMFSDTQYFGPGTRLTVL.

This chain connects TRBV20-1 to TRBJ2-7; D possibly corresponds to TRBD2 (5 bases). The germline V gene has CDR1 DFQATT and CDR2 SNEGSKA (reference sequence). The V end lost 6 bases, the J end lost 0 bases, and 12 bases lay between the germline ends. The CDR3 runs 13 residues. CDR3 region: CSAPGLSSYEQYF. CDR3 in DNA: TGCAGTGCCCCGGGATTGAGCTCCTACGAGCAGTACTTC.

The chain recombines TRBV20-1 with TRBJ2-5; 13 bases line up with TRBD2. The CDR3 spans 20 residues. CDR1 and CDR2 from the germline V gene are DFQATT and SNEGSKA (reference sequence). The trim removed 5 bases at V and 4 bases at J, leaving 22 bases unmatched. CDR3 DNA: TGCAGTGCTGGACGTCCCGGGACTAGCGGGACGCGTTGGAGTGGAGAGACCCAGTACTTC. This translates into CSAGRPGTSGTRWSGETQYF.

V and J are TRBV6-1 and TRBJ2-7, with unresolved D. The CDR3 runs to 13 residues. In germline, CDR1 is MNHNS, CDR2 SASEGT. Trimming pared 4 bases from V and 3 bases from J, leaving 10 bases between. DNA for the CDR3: TGTGCCAGCAGTGCCCCGGTAGGCTACGAGCAGTACTTC. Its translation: CASSAPVGYEQYF.

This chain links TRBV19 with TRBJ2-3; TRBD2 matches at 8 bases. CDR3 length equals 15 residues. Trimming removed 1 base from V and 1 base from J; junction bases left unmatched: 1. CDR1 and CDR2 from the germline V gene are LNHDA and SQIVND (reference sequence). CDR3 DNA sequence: TGTGCCAGTAGTATAGCAGCGGGGGGCACAGATACGCAGTATTTT. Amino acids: CASSIAAGGTDTQYF. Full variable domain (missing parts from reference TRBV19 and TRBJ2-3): DGGITQSPKYLFRKEGQNVTLSCEQNLNHDAMYWYRQDPGQGLRLIYYSQIVNDFQKGDIAEGYSVSREKKESFPLTVTSAQKNPTAFYLCASSIAAGGTDTQYFGPGTRLTVL.

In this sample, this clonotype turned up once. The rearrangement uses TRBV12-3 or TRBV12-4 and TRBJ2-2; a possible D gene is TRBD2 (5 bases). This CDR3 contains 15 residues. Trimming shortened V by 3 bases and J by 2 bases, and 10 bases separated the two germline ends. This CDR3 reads CASSLRGLNTGELFF. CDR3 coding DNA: TGTGCCAGCAGTTTGCGCGGACTCAACACCGGGGAGCTGTTTTTT.

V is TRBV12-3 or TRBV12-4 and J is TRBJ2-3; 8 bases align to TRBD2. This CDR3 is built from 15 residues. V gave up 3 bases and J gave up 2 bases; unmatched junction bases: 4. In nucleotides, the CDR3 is TGTGCCAGCAGTTTCGGGGGGGGTTTCACAGATACGCAGTATTTT. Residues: CASSFGGGFTDTQYF.

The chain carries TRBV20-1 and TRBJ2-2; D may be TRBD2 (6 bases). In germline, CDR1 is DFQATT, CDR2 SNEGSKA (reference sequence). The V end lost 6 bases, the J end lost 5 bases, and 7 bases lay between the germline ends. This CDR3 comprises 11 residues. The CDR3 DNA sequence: TGCAGTGCCGGGGGTACCGGGGAGCTGTTTTTT. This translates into CSAGGTGELFF.

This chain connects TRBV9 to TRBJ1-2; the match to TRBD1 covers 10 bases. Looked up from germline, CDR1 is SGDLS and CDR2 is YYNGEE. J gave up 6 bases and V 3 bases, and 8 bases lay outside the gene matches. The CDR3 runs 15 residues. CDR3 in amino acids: CASSGSSGTGDGYTF. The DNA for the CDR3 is TGTGCCAGCAGCGGTAGCTCCGGGACAGGGGATGGCTACACCTTC. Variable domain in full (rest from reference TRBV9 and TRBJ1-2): DSGVTQTPKHLITATGQRVTLRCSPRSGDLSVYWYQQSLDQGLQFLIQYYNGEERAKGNILERFSAQQFPDLHSELNLSSLELGDSALYFCASSGSSGTGDGYTFGSGTRLTVV.

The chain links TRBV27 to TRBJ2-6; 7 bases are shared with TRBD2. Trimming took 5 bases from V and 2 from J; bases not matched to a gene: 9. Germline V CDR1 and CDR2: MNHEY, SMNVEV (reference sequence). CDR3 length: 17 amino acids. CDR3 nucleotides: TGTGCCAGCAGTCCCCGGGGGGTCGGGCCTGGGGCCAACGTCCTGACTTTC. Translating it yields CASSPRGVGPGANVLTF.